A single sample is the source of the 3 T cell receptor beta chains below, sequenced in a study of T cells in Graves' hyperthyroidism and ophthalmopathy. What was amplified from RNA transcripts were TCR beta CDR3 regions. TCR CDR3 regions were first amplified by RT-PCR with HTBI primers. TCRdb recomputed calls from the multiplex PCR reads with MiXCR, one row per CDR3 protein. The sample holds 650,000 to 750,000 distinct CDR3 sequences, 14% seen once. What was sequenced was blood. These receptors were obtained from a woman between 18 and 30 years old with Graves' hyperthyroidism.

This clonotype was seen many times. The chain joins TRBV5-1 to TRBJ2-1, with D possibly being TRBD2 (5 bases). The V and J ends lost 0 bases and 1 base respectively, with 11 bases between them. Germline CDR1 and CDR2: SGHRS and YFSETQ. This CDR3 spans 16 amino acids. The CDR3 DNA reads TGCGCCAGCAGCTTGGAGCTAGCCGGATCCTACAATGAGCAGTTCTTC. Its protein is CASSLELAGSYNEQFF. The complete variable domain, with remaining parts taken from reference TRBV5-1 and TRBJ2-1, reads KAGVTQTPRYLIKTRGQQVTLSCSPISGHRSVSWYQQTPGQGLQFLFEYFSETQRNKGNFPGRFSGRQFSNSRSEMNVSTLELGDSALYLCASSLELAGSYNEQFFGPGTRLTVL.

At least ten counts were recorded for this clonotype. The chain is built from TRBV6-2 or TRBV6-3 and TRBJ2-7; no clear D gene. V lost 6 bases, J lost 0 bases, and 9 bases lay in between. Germline CDR1 and CDR2: MNHEY and SVGEGT. The CDR3 runs 13 residues. The CDR3 loop reads CASRDGFSYEQYF. The CDR3 DNA sequence: TGTGCCAGCAGGGACGGGTTCTCCTACGAGCAGTACTTC.

This clonotype has at least ten counts. The chain uses TRBV28 and TRBJ1-5, with D possibly matching TRBD1 (6 bases). The CDR3 is 13 residues long. Trimming left V 6 bases short and J 3 bases short, with 9 bases between. Germline-derived CDR1 and CDR2 are MDHEN and SYDVKM. This CDR3 reads CASRPGHNQPQHF. The CDR3 DNA follows: TGTGCCAGCAGGCCGGGACACAATCAGCCCCAGCATTTT. The variable domain in full, with the rest retrieved from reference TRBV28 and TRBJ1-5, is DVKVTQSSRYLVKRTGEKVFLECVQDMDHENMFWYRQDPGLGLRLIYFSYDVKMKEKGDIPEGYSVSREKKERFSLILESASTNQTSMYLCASRPGHNQPQHFGDGTRLSIL.